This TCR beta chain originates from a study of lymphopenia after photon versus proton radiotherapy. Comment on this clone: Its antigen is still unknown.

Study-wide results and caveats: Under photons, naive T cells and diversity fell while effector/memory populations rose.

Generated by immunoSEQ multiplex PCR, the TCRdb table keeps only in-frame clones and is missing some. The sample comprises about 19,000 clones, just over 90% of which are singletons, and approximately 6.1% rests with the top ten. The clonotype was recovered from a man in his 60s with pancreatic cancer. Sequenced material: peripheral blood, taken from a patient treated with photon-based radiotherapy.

CDR3 nucleotide sequence: TGCGCCAGCAGCGGGACAGCGGGCTACACCTTC. This sequence encodes CASSGTAGYTF. The gene calls are TRBV5-1 and TRBJ1-2; 7 nucleotides agree with TRBD1. Germline trimming cut 4 bases from V and 8 bases from J; bases unmatched to any gene: 2. This CDR3 contains 11 residues. Germline V gene sequence: CDR1 SGHRS, CDR2 YFSETQ.